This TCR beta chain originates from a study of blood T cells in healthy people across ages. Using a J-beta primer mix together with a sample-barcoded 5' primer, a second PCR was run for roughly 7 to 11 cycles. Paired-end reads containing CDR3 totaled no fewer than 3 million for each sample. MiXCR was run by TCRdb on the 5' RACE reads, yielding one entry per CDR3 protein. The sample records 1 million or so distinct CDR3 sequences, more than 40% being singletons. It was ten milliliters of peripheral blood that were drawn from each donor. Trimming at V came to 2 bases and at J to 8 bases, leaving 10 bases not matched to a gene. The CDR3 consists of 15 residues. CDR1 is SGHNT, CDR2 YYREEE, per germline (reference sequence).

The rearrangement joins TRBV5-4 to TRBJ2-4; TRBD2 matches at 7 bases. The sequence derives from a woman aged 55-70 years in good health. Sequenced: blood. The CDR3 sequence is CASSFREEGRDIQYF. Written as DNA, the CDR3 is TGTGCCAGCAGCTTCCGGGAGGAGGGTAGGGACATTCAGTACTTC.